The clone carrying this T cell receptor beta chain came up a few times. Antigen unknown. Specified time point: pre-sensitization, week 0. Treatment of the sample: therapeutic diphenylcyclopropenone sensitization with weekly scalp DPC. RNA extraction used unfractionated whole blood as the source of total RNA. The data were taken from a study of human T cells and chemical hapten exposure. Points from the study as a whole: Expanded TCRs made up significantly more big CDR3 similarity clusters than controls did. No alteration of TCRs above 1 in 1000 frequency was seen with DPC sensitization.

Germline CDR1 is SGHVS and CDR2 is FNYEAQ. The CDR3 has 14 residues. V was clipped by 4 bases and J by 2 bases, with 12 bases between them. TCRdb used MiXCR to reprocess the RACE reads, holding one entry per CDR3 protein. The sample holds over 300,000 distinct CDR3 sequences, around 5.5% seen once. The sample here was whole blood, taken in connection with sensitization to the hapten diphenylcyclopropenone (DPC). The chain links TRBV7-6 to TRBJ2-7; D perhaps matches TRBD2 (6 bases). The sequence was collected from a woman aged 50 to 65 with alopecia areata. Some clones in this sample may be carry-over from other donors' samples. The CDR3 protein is CASSSPGGTYEQYF. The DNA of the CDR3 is TGTGCCAGCAGCTCGCCCGGGGGTACCTACGAGCAGTACTTC.